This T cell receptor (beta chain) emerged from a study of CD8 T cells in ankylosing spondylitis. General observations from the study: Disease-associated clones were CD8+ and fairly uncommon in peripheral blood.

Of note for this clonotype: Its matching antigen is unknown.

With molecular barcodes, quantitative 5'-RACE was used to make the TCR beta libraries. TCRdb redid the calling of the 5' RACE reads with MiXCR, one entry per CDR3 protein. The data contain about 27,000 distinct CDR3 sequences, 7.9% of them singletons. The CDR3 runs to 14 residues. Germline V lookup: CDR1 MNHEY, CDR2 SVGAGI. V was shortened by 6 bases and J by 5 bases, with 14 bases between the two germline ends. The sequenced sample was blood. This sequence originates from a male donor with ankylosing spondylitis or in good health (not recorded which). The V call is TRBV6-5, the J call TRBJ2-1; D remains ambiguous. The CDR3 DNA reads TGTGCCAGCAGCCCGGGTGTTCCAAACAATGAGCAGTTCTTC. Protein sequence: CASSPGVPNNEQFF.